These 16 T cell receptor beta chains were all obtained from the same sample, sequenced in a study of blood T cell repertoires in COVID-19. Measured with immunoSEQ multiplex PCR; TCRdb has only the in-frame clones, and not every one. Of some 260,000 clones listed, 85% to 95% are singletons. Sequencing was done on a sample of PBMCs or T cells enriched from blood (not recorded which). Receptors originate from a woman in her late teens or twenties who had recovered from COVID-19.

The rearrangement links TRBV28 to TRBJ2-7, with 8 nucleotides matching TRBD2. This CDR3 comprises 18 residues. V shed 5 bases and J 2 bases; nucleotides not matched to a gene: 17. Germline CDR1 MDHEN, CDR2 SYDVKM. The DNA for the CDR3 is TGTGCCAGCAGTACAACCGGCCGGGGGGGCGCCTTGCCCTACGAGCAGTACTTC. Translation gives CASSTTGRGGALPYEQYF.

The rearrangement links TRBV11-1 to TRBJ1-2; 7 positions agree with TRBD1. J was trimmed by 7 bases and V by 5 bases; bases with no gene match: 4. CDR3 length: 12 residues. Germline assignment: CDR1 SGHAT and CDR2 FQDESV (reference sequence). CDR3 nucleotide sequence: TGTGCCAGCAGCCCCAACAGGGGTGGCTACACCTTC. Its translation: CASSPNRGGYTF.

The V call is TRBV28, the J call TRBJ1-5; 10 bases are a match to TRBD1. The V gene's germline CDR1 is MDHEN and CDR2 SYDVKM. The CDR3 has 16 amino acids. Unmatched junction bases numbered 9, after V lost 5 bases and J lost 5 bases. The CDR3 is CASSPMGQGCDQPQHF. The CDR3 DNA follows: TGTGCCAGCAGTCCAATGGGACAGGGGTGCGATCAGCCCCAGCATTTT.

The chain recombines TRBV11-2 with TRBJ1-4; tentative D call: TRBD1 (6 bases). The CDR3 is 15 amino acids. Germline loops: CDR1 SGHAT, CDR2 FQNNGV. The ends were cut back, 2 bases at V and 0 bases at J, with 7 bases in the middle. The chain's CDR3 is CASSLTGTTNEKLFF. The DNA of the CDR3 is TGTGCCAGCAGCTTAACAGGGACAACTAATGAAAAACTGTTTTTT. Full variable domain (remainder filled in from reference TRBV11-2 and TRBJ1-4): EAGVAQSPRYKIIEKRQSVAFWCNPISGHATLYWYQQILGQGPKLLIQFQNNGVVDDSQLPKDRFSAERLKGVDSTLKIQPAKLEDSAVYLCASSLTGTTNEKLFFGSGTQLSVL.

V and J are TRBV19 and TRBJ2-5; weak D call: TRBD2 (7 bases). V was shortened by 3 bases and J by 2 bases, with 10 bases between the two germline ends. Germline V gene sequence: CDR1 LNHDA, CDR2 SQIVND (reference sequence). The CDR3 loop spans 14 amino acids. The CDR3 DNA sequence: TGTGCCAGTAGTATCCGGGGGGCTCAAGAGACCCAGTACTTC. Translated: CASSIRGAQETQYF.

The CDR3 loop is CASKDRTTYEQYF. CDR3 in DNA: TGTGCCAGCAAGGACAGGACTACCTACGAGCAGTACTTC. V gene TRBV11-3 combines with J gene TRBJ2-7, with a weak D call TRBD1 (7 bases). The CDR3 has 13 amino acids. CDR1 SGHNT and CDR2 YENEEA come from the germline V gene. V lost 7 bases, J lost 2 bases, and 12 bases lay in between.

V gene TRBV9 combines with J gene TRBJ2-4; 7 positions match TRBD1. Trimming cost V 4 bases and J 5 bases; bases outside gene matches: 9. The germline CDR1 and CDR2 sequences are SGDLS and YYNGEE. The length of the CDR3 is 15 residues. The CDR3 nucleotides read TGTGCCAGCAGCCGTAGGGGGCTCCAGGAAAACATTCAGTACTTC. It codes for CASSRRGLQENIQYF.

The chain is built from TRBV5-8 and TRBJ1-3; 9 bases agree with TRBD1. The CDR3 extends over 19 amino acids. Germline CDR1 SGHTS, CDR2 YDEGEE. Trimming cost V 1 base and J 0 bases; bases outside gene matches: 11. The CDR3, as DNA: TGTGCCAGCAGCTTGTGGGGACAGGGTCGCTTTAGCTCTGGAAACACCATATATTTT. Amino acids: CASSLWGQGRFSSGNTIYF.

The chain employs TRBV3-1 (or the pseudogene TRBV3-2) and TRBJ1-2; D uncertain. V was trimmed by 0 bases and J by 6 bases, leaving 11 bases between them. The CDR3 extends over 14 amino acids. Germline V gene lookup returns CDR1 LGHDT and CDR2 YNNKEL (reference sequence). CDR3 sequence reads: CASSQDLGSNGYTF. CDR3 coding DNA: TGTGCCAGCAGCCAAGATCTTGGCAGTAATGGCTACACCTTC.

This clone came up a few times. The chain combines TRBV9 with TRBJ1-6; D possibly corresponds to TRBD1 (6 bases). Trimming pared 0 bases from V and 9 bases from J, leaving 13 bases between. From germline, CDR1 is SGDLS and CDR2 YYNGEE. The CDR3 covers 15 residues. The CDR3 DNA sequence: TGTGCCAGCAGCGTAGCTCCAGGGGTTGGTTCACCCCTCCACTTT. Protein product: CASSVAPGVGSPLHF. The whole variable domain, filled in from reference TRBV9 and TRBJ1-6, reads DSGVTQTPKHLITATGQRVTLRCSPRSGDLSVYWYQQSLDQGLQFLIQYYNGEERAKGNILERFSAQQFPDLHSELNLSSLELGDSALYFCASSVAPGVGSPLHFGNGTRLTVT.

In this sample, this clone turned up once. The V gene is TRBV7-2, the J gene TRBJ1-2; tentatively, D is TRBD1 (5 bases). CDR1 is SGHTA, CDR2 FQGNSA, per germline. The CDR3 sequence is 13 residues long. V lost 4 bases to trimming and J lost 3 bases, with 9 bases between them. The chain's CDR3 is CASSWTRDYGYTF. The CDR3 region has the DNA TGTGCCAGCAGCTGGACCAGGGACTATGGCTACACCTTC.

The V call is TRBV13, the J call TRBJ2-5; 14 nucleotides agree with TRBD2. The CDR3 loop spans 16 amino acids. With 4 bases clipped from V and 5 bases from J, the junction kept 6 bases outside the gene matches. Per germline, CDR1 PRHDT and CDR2 FYEKMQ (reference sequence). CDR3 region: CASSSVGTSGSETQYF. The CDR3 nucleotides are TGTGCCAGCAGCTCGGTAGGGACTAGCGGGAGCGAGACCCAGTACTTC. Variable domain in full (rest from reference TRBV13 and TRBJ2-5): AAGVIQSPRHLIKEKRETATLKCYPIPRHDTVYWYQQGPGQDPQFLISFYEKMQSDKGSIPDRFSAQQFSDYHSELNMSSLELGDSALYFCASSSVGTSGSETQYFGPGTRLLVL.

The rearrangement links TRBV29-1 to TRBJ1-3; D gene uncertain. The V end lost 5 bases, the J end lost 2 bases, and 19 bases lay between the germline ends. CDR3 length equals 16 residues. Germline loops: CDR1 SQVTM, CDR2 ANQGSEA. In DNA form, the CDR3 reads TGCAGCGTTCGAATAGAGGGTTTGGGTCCTGGAAACACCATATATTTT. It encodes CSVRIEGLGPGNTIYF. Looking up the rest from reference TRBV29-1 and TRBJ1-3 gives the full variable domain: SAVISQKPSRDICQRGTSLTIQCQVDSQVTMMFWYRQQPGQSLTLIATANQGSEATYESGFVIDKFPISRPNLTFSTLTVSNMSPEDSSIYLCSVRIEGLGPGNTIYFGEGSWLTVV.

The chain carries TRBV27 and TRBJ1-5; the match to TRBD1 covers 8 bases. Germline V CDR1 and CDR2: MNHEY, SMNVEV (reference sequence). Germline trimming cut 8 bases from V and 7 bases from J; bases unmatched to any gene: 19. This CDR3 has 17 residues. This CDR3 is CASGPGQGLLNWQPQHF. In DNA form, the CDR3 reads TGTGCCAGCGGGCCTGGACAGGGACTTCTTAATTGGCAGCCCCAGCATTTT.

The CDR3 sequence: CASSPGGLVTVEQYF. For the CDR3, the DNA is TGTGCCAGCAGCCCGGGTGGACTAGTAACGGTCGAGCAGTACTTC. The rearrangement joins TRBV7-2 to TRBJ2-7; 7 nucleotides line up with TRBD2. J gave up 6 bases and V 5 bases, and 13 bases lay outside the gene matches. The CDR3 length is 15 residues. Germline-derived CDR1 and CDR2 are SGHTA and FQGNSA.

The gene calls are TRBV19 and TRBJ1-4; D ambiguous. The CDR3 sequence is 14 residues long. Germline CDR1 LNHDA, CDR2 SQIVND (reference sequence). V was trimmed by 5 bases and J by 7 bases, leaving 14 bases between them. The CDR3 coding sequence is TGTGCCAGTAGTTCCCGGGGTGGTATTGAAAAACTGTTTTTT. Encoded protein: CASSSRGGIEKLFF.